The rows below give T cell receptor beta chains drawn from one sample of a study of T-cell reconstitution after alpha-beta-depleted transplantation in children. MiXCR, run by TCRdb on the PCR reads, gives a single entry per CDR3 protein. The sample holds over 85,000 distinct CDR3 sequences, 10% seen once. Here the sequenced sample was PBMCs from the stem cell graft donor, taken from the stem cell graft. The receptors originated from a human donor who donated a stem cell graft to a child with acute lymphoblastic leukemia. Each CDR3 is given with its conserved first and last residue. The order of the fields is D gene, clone size, J gene, V gene, CDR3 DNA, CDR3 protein. The D gene is left open where the match is weak. For some rows the clone size is stated as once, few or many, or as a class when expanded; others skip it.

>TRBD1|many|TRBJ1-5|TRBV2
TGTGCCAGCACCCGGGACAGGTCGAATCAGCCCCAGCATTTT
CASTRDRSNQPQHF
>TRBD2|many|TRBJ2-7|TRBV18
TGTGCCAGCTCACCTCTTGCCGACATGGGGCCAGCGGGAGAGCAGTACTTC
CASSPLADMGPAGEQYF
>NA|many|TRBJ2-7|TRBV12-3/TRBV12-4
TGTGCCAGCAGTTTAAGCAAGGGGCCCGCCGCCGAGCAGTACTTC
CASSLSKGPAAEQYF
>TRBD2|once|TRBJ2-1|TRBV12-3/TRBV12-4
TGTGCCAGCAGAGGACTAGCGGGGGGGCCCACTGAGCAGTTCTTC
CASRGLAGGPTEQFF
>TRBD1|many|TRBJ1-2|TRBV20-1
TGCAGTGCTAGAGATCCGCTGACAGGGTTTAACGTCTACACCTTC
CSARDPLTGFNVYTF
>TRBD1|many|TRBJ1-4|TRBV5-4
TGTGCCAGCAGCGACGGGACAGATGAAAAACTGTTTTTT
CASSDGTDEKLFF
>TRBD2|many|TRBJ2-7|TRBV5-1
TGCGCCAGCAGCTTGGAAAGCGGGGGTACCTACGAGCAGTACTTC
CASSLESGGTYEQYF
>NA|many|TRBJ2-2|TRBV5-1
TGCGCCAGCAGCTTGGACTTGTTTGGAACCGGGGAGCTGTTTTTT
CASSLDLFGTGELFF
>NA|many|TRBJ2-6|TRBV5-1
TGCGCCAGCAGCGCCTCCTCTGGGGCCAACGTCCTGACTTTC
CASSASSGANVLTF
>TRBD1|many|TRBJ1-3|TRBV20-1
TGCAGGCCGGGACAGGGGGCGCCTGGAAACACCATATATTTT
CRPGQGAPGNTIYF
>TRBD1|NA|TRBJ1-5|TRBV7-8
TGTGCCAGCAGCGCCTGGACAGGGGCCCCGAGCAAGCCCCAGCATTTT
CASSAWTGAPSKPQHF
>TRBD2|many|TRBJ2-2|TRBV3-1
TGTGCCAGCAGCCAAGTTTCGCGGGGAGGGAGTACGTCCGGGGAGCTGTTTTTT
CASSQVSRGGSTSGELFF
>NA|many|TRBJ2-6|TRBV12-3/TRBV12-4
TGTGCCAGCAGTTTTTTTGCCTCTGGGGCCAACGTCCTGACTTTC
CASSFFASGANVLTF
>NA|many|TRBJ2-3|TRBV9
TGTGCCAGCAGCGTATGGGGGAACACAGATACGCAGTATTTT
CASSVWGNTDTQYF
>NA|many|TRBJ1-1|TRBV28
TGTGCCAGCAGTTTAGGGACCGGGAACACTGAAGCTTTCTTT
CASSLGTGNTEAFF
>TRBD1|many|TRBJ1-1|TRBV7-9
TGTGCCAGCAGCTCAACGACAGGGGTGAGCACTGAAGCTTTCTTT
CASSSTTGVSTEAFF
>TRBD1|many|TRBJ2-5|TRBV7-2
TGTGCCAGCAGCGCGACCAGGGGGCTCCAAGAGACCCAGTACTTC
CASSATRGLQETQYF
>TRBD2|many|TRBJ2-5|TRBV5-1
TGCGCCAGCAACCCTAGCGGCCAAGAGACCCAGTACTTC
CASNPSGQETQYF
>NA|many|TRBJ1-2|TRBV12-3/TRBV12-4
TGTGCCAGCGGTCTTGGGGGTAGATATGGCTACACCTTC
CASGLGGRYGYTF
>TRBD2|many|TRBJ2-2|TRBV5-1
TGCGCCAGCAGCTCGGGACTAGCCGTCAGAGGCGGGGAGCTGTTTTTT
CASSSGLAVRGGELFF
>TRBD1|many|TRBJ1-6|TRBV20-1
TGCAGTGCTCGGACAGGGGGAGGTTCACCCCTCCACTTT
CSARTGGGSPLHF
>TRBD1|NA|TRBJ2-1|TRBV11-3
TGTGCCAGCAGCTTAAGGGGGACAGGGGGCAATGAGCAGTTCTTC
CASSLRGTGGNEQFF
>TRBD2|many|TRBJ2-2|TRBV7-8
TGTGCCAGCAGCTATGGCGGGAGGGGGCTAGCGATCGGGGAGCTGTTTTTT
CASSYGGRGLAIGELFF
>NA|many|TRBJ1-3|TRBV4-3
TGCGCCAGCAGCCAAGAGGCAGAGCCCTCTGGAAACACCATATATTTT
CASSQEAEPSGNTIYF
>TRBD1|many|TRBJ2-7|TRBV7-9
TGTGCCAGCAGCTCCCCGGGACAGGGAGACGCGAAGTACTTC
CASSSPGQGDAKYF
>TRBD2|NA|TRBJ2-7|TRBV6-5
TGTGCCAGCAGTTACGGACTAGCGGGAGGGTACGAGCAGTACTTC
CASSYGLAGGYEQYF
>NA|many|TRBJ1-5|TRBV28
TGTGCCAGCAGTTTCGGCTGGAATCAGCCCCAGCATTTT
CASSFGWNQPQHF
>TRBD2|many|TRBJ2-7|TRBV5-1
TGCGCCAGCAGCTCGGGACTAGATCCTGCTTTATACGAGCAGTACTTC
CASSSGLDPALYEQYF
>NA|few|TRBJ2-7|TRBV5-6
TGTGCCAGCAGCTTGGTCTCTACCATCGGCTACGAGCAGTACTTC
CASSLVSTIGYEQYF
>NA|NA|TRBJ2-3|TRBV7-2
TGTGCCAGCAGCTTAGGAGTTAGACGTAGCACAGATACGCAGTATTTT
CASSLGVRRSTDTQYF
>TRBD2|many|TRBJ2-3|TRBV7-2
TGTGCCAGCAGCTCTAAAACAGCGGGAGGGACAGATACGCAGTATTTT
CASSSKTAGGTDTQYF
>NA|NA|TRBJ1-5|TRBV2
TGTGCCAGCAGACCGACAACGAATAGCAATCAGCCCCAGCATTTT
CASRPTTNSNQPQHF
>NA|NA|TRBJ2-6|TRBV18
TGTGCCAGCTCACCGCCGTACCGTACCGATGGCACTAACCTAGAAGACGTCCTGACTTTC
CASSPPYRTDGTNLEDVLTF
>NA|many|TRBJ1-5|TRBV6-2/TRBV6-3
TGTGCCAGCAGTTACCTGAGGACCGTGAATAATCAGCCCCAGCATTTT
CASSYLRTVNNQPQHF
>NA|many|TRBJ1-3|TRBV4-3
TGCGCCAGCAGCCAAGATGGTTCTAGCTCTGGAAACACCATATATTTT
CASSQDGSSSGNTIYF
>NA|few|TRBJ2-3|TRBV6-1
TGTGCCATCCGATTAGCCCCTAGCACAGATACGCAGTATTTT
CAIRLAPSTDTQYF
>TRBD1|many|TRBJ2-7|TRBV24-1
TGTGCCACCAGTGACGCGGGCGGGACAGGGAAAGGGAGCTCCTACGAGCAGTACTTC
CATSDAGGTGKGSSYEQYF
>NA|many|TRBJ2-5|TRBV7-2
TGTGCCAGCAGCGCGACCTCCTTTAGGGAGACCCAGTACTTC
CASSATSFRETQYF
>NA|many|TRBJ2-3|TRBV20-1
TGCAGTGCTAGAGGGGGCGCGGGTAGGGATACGCAGTATTTT
CSARGGAGRDTQYF
>TRBD1|many|TRBJ2-1|TRBV29-1
TGCAGCGTTCAAGCCGGGACAGCTTACAATGAGCAGTTCTTC
CSVQAGTAYNEQFF
>NA|many|TRBJ1-2|TRBV5-6
TGTGCCAGCAGCCGGGGGACTAACTATGGCTACACCTTC
CASSRGTNYGYTF
>NA|many|TRBJ2-5|TRBV21-1
TGTGCCAGCACCTCACCGGGACTAGAAGAGACCCAGTACTTC
CASTSPGLEETQYF
>NA|many|TRBJ2-1|TRBV29-1
TGCAGCGTTGAAGGGCAACCCTCCCGGTCCTACAATGAGCAGTTCTTC
CSVEGQPSRSYNEQFF
>TRBD1|many|TRBJ2-5|TRBV20-1
TGCAGTGCTAGCCAGGGGGCAATCCAAGAGACCCAGTACTTC
CSASQGAIQETQYF
>TRBD1|many|TRBJ1-4|TRBV29-1
TGCAGCGCAGGACAGGGAGGCGAAAAACTGTTTTTT
CSAGQGGEKLFF
>NA|many|TRBJ2-7|TRBV20-1
TGCAGTGCTAGAGAGTGGGGGGATTTGATTTATACTTCCGAAAACTACGAGCAGTACTTC
CSAREWGDLIYTSENYEQYF
>NA|many|TRBJ1-4|TRBV6-2/TRBV6-3
TGTGCCAGCAGTTACCACTACCTAGACCGGCCGGGACATCCTAATGAAAAACTGTTTTTT
CASSYHYLDRPGHPNEKLFF
>NA|many|TRBJ1-5|TRBV6-1
TGTGCCAGCAGTGATGGGAGGCTCACTGGGCAGCCCCAGCATTTT
CASSDGRLTGQPQHF
>NA|many|TRBJ2-7|TRBV20-1
TGCAGTGCTAGAGATCTTTCTAAGGTACCCTACGAGCAGTACTTC
CSARDLSKVPYEQYF
>NA|many|TRBJ2-7|TRBV6-5
TGTGCCAGCAGTTCTCCTTGGGCAGGGATAGGGGCCGAGCAGTACTTC
CASSSPWAGIGAEQYF
>NA|many|TRBJ1-1|TRBV29-1
TGCAGCGTTGAAGGCGGCATGAACACTGAAGCTTTCTTT
CSVEGGMNTEAFF
>NA|many|TRBJ1-5|TRBV7-2
TGTGCCAGCAGCCCTGGACTGAGCAATCAGCCCCAGCATTTT
CASSPGLSNQPQHF
>TRBD1|many|TRBJ2-3|TRBV7-2
TGTGCCAGCAGGAAGGACAGGGGGGGATCAGATACGCAGTATTTT
CASRKDRGGSDTQYF
>TRBD2|NA|TRBJ2-1|TRBV30
TGTGCCTGGAGTGGTCCTTCAACTAGCGGGAGGAATGAGCAGTTCTTC
CAWSGPSTSGRNEQFF
>NA|many|TRBJ1-4|TRBV4-3
TGCGCCAGCAGCCAAGAGGCTAGAGGGTGGGATGAAAAACTGTTTTTT
CASSQEARGWDEKLFF
>NA|many|TRBJ2-5|TRBV7-3
TGTGCCAGCAGCCCGGCGCGGGGTAGCGGACAAGAGACCCAGTACTTC
CASSPARGSGQETQYF
>NA|many|TRBJ2-2|TRBV6-2/TRBV6-3
TGTGCCAGCAGTTCTTCACCGGGACTCCCATCGTTCACCGGGGAGCTGTTTTTT
CASSSSPGLPSFTGELFF
>TRBD1|many|TRBJ1-2|TRBV11-2
TGTGCCAGCAGCCCAAAACAGGGGGCGGGTGGCTACACCTTC
CASSPKQGAGGYTF
>NA|many|TRBJ2-1|TRBV7-2
TGTGCCAGCAGCCCGCGAGGGTCCGGGACTCAAAATTACAATGAGCAGTTCTTC
CASSPRGSGTQNYNEQFF